The 17 T cell receptor beta chains presented below share a single source sample, sequenced in a study of cytomegalovirus exposure and HLA in healthy donors. The study ran its PCR with 60 Vbeta and 13 Jbeta primers. TCRdb's copy holds only in-frame clones and misses some; the assay was immunoSEQ multiplex PCR. The data show some 190,000 clones, over 70% seen once. The material sequenced was PBMCs. The source is a man aged 30 to 39 in good health and CMV-seronegative.

V gene TRBV5-6 combines with J gene TRBJ1-3, with D perhaps matching TRBD1 (6 bases). The germline V gene has CDR1 SGHDT and CDR2 YYEEEE. This CDR3 is 14 amino acids long. Trimming pared 2 bases from V and 3 bases from J, leaving 9 bases between. DNA for the CDR3: TGTGCCAGCAGCTTCGGGGGGCGTGGAAACACCATATATTTT. This gives the protein CASSFGGRGNTIYF.

This clone appeared once. V usage is TRBV6-1 and J usage is TRBJ2-3; the D gene is possibly TRBD2 (5 bases). V was shortened by 5 bases and J by 4 bases, with 10 bases between the two germline ends. CDR3 length: 13 amino acids. Germline CDR1 is MNHNS and CDR2 is SASEGT. CDR3 DNA sequence: TGTGCCAGCAGTAACCCCGGGGCAGATACGCAGTATTTT. Translation gives CASSNPGADTQYF.

This rearrangement joins TRBV19 to TRBJ2-7; 10 bases are shared with TRBD2. The CDR3 is made up of 13 amino acids. V dropped 9 bases and J dropped 5; count of bases not matched to a gene: 7. CDR1 is LNHDA and CDR2 is SQIVND in the germline V gene (reference sequence). DNA of the CDR3: TGTGCCAGCCGATCCGGGACTAGCGACGAGCAGTACTTC. This sequence encodes CASRSGTSDEQYF.

The chain employs TRBV27 and TRBJ1-2; 8 bases match TRBD1. The V gene end was trimmed by 1 base and the J gene end by 4 bases; junction bases not matched to a gene: 11. The germline V gene encodes CDR1 MNHEY and CDR2 SMNVEV (reference sequence). This CDR3 has 17 amino acids. CDR3 sequence: CASSLLGRGRPIYGYTF. The CDR3 bases are TGTGCCAGCAGTTTATTGGGCAGGGGGCGCCCTATCTATGGCTACACCTTC.

The V gene is TRBV7-6, the J gene TRBJ1-2; 7 bases match TRBD1. Germline CDR1 is SGHVS and CDR2 is FNYEAQ. This CDR3 contains 13 residues. V trimming: 5 bases; J trimming: 3 bases; junction bases outside the gene matches: 3. The CDR3 spells CASSLTGYYGYTF. CDR3 nucleotide sequence: TGTGCCAGCAGCCTGACAGGGTACTATGGCTACACCTTC.

The sample holds a few counts of this clone. The genes are TRBV5-1 and TRBJ1-1; 9 positions agree with TRBD1. Germline trimming cut 2 bases from V and 5 bases from J; bases unmatched to any gene: 1. Germline V gives CDR1 SGHRS, CDR2 YFSETQ. The CDR3 sequence is 13 residues long. The CDR3 bases are TGCGCCAGCAGCTTAGGGACAGGGACTGAAGCTTTCTTT. Translation gives CASSLGTGTEAFF.

The chain uses TRBV5-1 and TRBJ2-5; the match to TRBD2 covers 10 bases. CDR1 is SGHRS, CDR2 YFSETQ, per germline. This CDR3 spans 15 amino acids. V dropped 4 bases and J dropped 7; count of bases not matched to a gene: 10. The CDR3 sequence is CASSPSGRAEVTQYF. The DNA of the CDR3 is TGCGCCAGCAGCCCAAGCGGGAGGGCCGAAGTGACCCAGTACTTC.

The chain has TRBV29-1 and TRBJ2-1, with TRBD2 identical over 13 bases. CDR3 size: 14 residues. Germline values: CDR1 SQVTM, CDR2 ANQGSEA. V was pared by 7 bases and J by 5 bases, with 5 bases of the junction left unmatched. CDR3 loop: CSADTSGGDNEQFF. The DNA for the CDR3 is TGCAGCGCGGACACTAGCGGGGGGGACAATGAGCAGTTCTTC.

The gene calls are TRBV7-9 and TRBJ2-7; tentatively, D is TRBD2 (5 bases). The CDR3 totals 14 residues. Germline CDR1 and CDR2: SEHNR and FQNEAQ (reference sequence). V lost 4 bases, J lost 3 bases, and 13 bases lay in between. CDR3 nucleotide sequence: TGTGCCAGCAGCTCAACCCGGGATTTCTACGAGCAGTACTTC. Its protein is CASSSTRDFYEQYF.

This sequence joins TRBV6-6 and TRBJ2-5, with 7 nucleotides matching TRBD1. The CDR3 covers 14 residues. CDR1 and CDR2 (germline): MNHNY, SVGAGI (reference sequence). Trimming cost V 6 bases and J 3 bases; bases outside gene matches: 7. The CDR3 DNA follows: TGTGCCAGCAGATTATCCGGGACAGAAGAGACCCAGTACTTC. It specifies CASRLSGTEETQYF.

The genes are TRBV7-2 and TRBJ2-5; TRBD1 matches at 8 bases. CDR1 and CDR2 (germline): SGHTA, FQGNSA. The CDR3 length is 15 residues. V was pared by 5 bases and J by 5 bases, with 10 bases of the junction left unmatched. In DNA, the CDR3 is TGTGCCAGCAGCGTCGACAGGGGAGATAGTGAGACCCAGTACTTC. Its protein is CASSVDRGDSETQYF.

The V and J genes are TRBV4-3 and TRBJ2-3; D perhaps matches TRBD1 (6 bases). V lost 0 bases to trimming and J lost 6 bases, with 13 bases between them. This CDR3 spans 15 amino acids. The germline gives CDR1 LGHNA, CDR2 YSLEER. CDR3 DNA sequence: TGCGCCAGCAGCCAAGACCTACAGGGTCGTGATACGCAGTATTTT. Translating it yields CASSQDLQGRDTQYF.

The chain combines TRBV15 with TRBJ1-5; 7 positions agree with TRBD1. Trimming cost V 6 bases and J 4 bases; bases outside gene matches: 3. The CDR3 runs 13 residues. Per germline, CDR1 LNHNV and CDR2 YYDKDF (reference sequence). The CDR3 here is CATRQTGNQPQHF. DNA of the CDR3: TGTGCCACCAGGCAGACAGGGAATCAGCCCCAGCATTTT. Based on the CDR3 plus reference TRBV15 and TRBJ1-5, the full variable domain is DAMVIQNPRYQVTQFGKPVTLSCSQTLNHNVMYWYQQKSSQAPKLLFHYYDKDFNNEADTPDNFQSRRPNTSFCFLDIRSPGLGDTAMYLCATRQTGNQPQHFGDGTRLSIL.

This chain uses TRBV27 with TRBJ2-1; 8 bases agree with TRBD2. V dropped 3 bases and J dropped 1; count of bases not matched to a gene: 8. The germline gives CDR1 MNHEY, CDR2 SMNVEV (reference sequence). The length of the CDR3 is 17 residues. The CDR3 region is CASSFISGGVSYNEQFF. As DNA, the CDR3 is TGTGCCAGCAGTTTCATATCGGGGGGGGTATCCTACAATGAGCAGTTCTTC.

As DNA, the CDR3 is TGTGCCAGCAGCTTGACAGGTTCCGGGCCCCAGCATTTT. This encodes CASSLTGSGPQHF. The chain uses TRBV2 and TRBJ1-5, with a tentative D call TRBD1 (6 bases). The V end was cut by 6 bases, the J end by 9 bases, with 15 bases between. The CDR3 extends over 13 amino acids. Germline V gene sequence: CDR1 SNHLY, CDR2 FYNNEI. The variable domain in full, completed from reference TRBV2 and TRBJ1-5, reads EPEVTQTPSHQVTQMGQEVILRCVPISNHLYFYWYRQILGQKVEFLVSFYNNEISEKSEIFDDQFSVERPDGSNFTLKIRSTKLEDSAMYFCASSLTGSGPQHFGDGTRLSIL.

The V call is TRBV7-2, the J call TRBJ2-3; weak D call: TRBD1 (6 bases). V lost 4 bases to trimming and J lost 0 bases, with 8 bases between them. CDR3 size: 14 residues. CDR1 and CDR2 (germline): SGHTA, FQGNSA. This CDR3 is CASSSTGSTDTQYF. The CDR3 DNA follows: TGTGCCAGCAGCTCAACAGGGAGCACAGATACGCAGTATTTT.

This chain connects TRBV5-6 to TRBJ2-1; 7 bases map to TRBD1. The V gene's germline CDR1 is SGHDT and CDR2 YYEEEE. J was trimmed by 8 bases and V by 4 bases; bases with no gene match: 6. The CDR3 spans 13 residues. CDR3 nucleotides: TGTGCCAGCAGCCGGGGACAGTTCGATGAGCAGTTCTTC. Protein: CASSRGQFDEQFF.